Listed here is a single T cell receptor (beta chain). Its specificity is not known. The data derive from a study of T-cell reconstitution after alpha-beta-depleted transplantation in children. Study observations and caveats: A year post-transplant, T-cell counts and diversity derived mostly from newly produced T cells. TCRbeta diversity was high at day 60 in some patients (a result of surviving recipient T cells and thymic progenitors). Approximately two months post-transplant, alpha-beta T cells reportedly originated from several hundred expanded graft clones.

The CDR3 contains 16 residues. Germline assignment: CDR1 SGDLS and CDR2 YYNGEE. V was pared by 3 bases and J by 2 bases, with 6 bases of the junction left unmatched. TCRbeta library construction was performed incorporating unique molecular identifiers. From the PCR reads, TCRdb called clonotypes with MiXCR, one entry per CDR3 protein. The sample has a few hundred thousand distinct CDR3 sequences, over 20% seen once. This TCR was sampled from a boy under two years old with Wiskott-Aldrich syndrome, due to receive a stem cell transplant. The V call is TRBV9, the J call TRBJ2-1; 9 bases are a match to TRBD2. The sequencing used PBMCs, collected before TCRalphabeta/CD19-depleted stem cell transplant. The CDR3 bases are TGTGCCAGCAGCGCATCTAGCGGGATAGCCTACAATGAGCAGTTCTTC. Translated: CASSASSGIAYNEQFF.